This T cell receptor (beta chain) originates from a study of blood T cell repertoires in COVID-19. Study information: Specimens from acute and convalescent COVID-19 originated in the United States, Italy and Spain. From T cells, B-cell-depleted T cells, or PBMCs came the material, which was cDNA or gDNA.

Trimming removed 11 bases from V and 6 bases from J; junction bases left unmatched: 10. Per the germline V gene, CDR1 is SNHLY and CDR2 is FYNNEI. This CDR3 contains 13 residues. Per the original data handling: Amplification of reference gene primers was used by the study to estimate nucleated cell counts. The method was immunoSEQ multiplex PCR; TCRdb's version includes in-frame clones alone and lacks a portion of them. V and J calls plus clone size are reproduced from that table; the DNA served to infer D and trimming. This sample has under 300,000 clones; roughly 84% occur once, and the top ten carry around 2.2%.

What was sequenced was peripheral blood. The V gene is TRBV2, the J gene TRBJ2-1; TRBD2 matches 7 bases. This sequence originates from a woman in her forties who had recovered from COVID-19. CDR3 region: CAGGTIDGNEQFF. The CDR3 nucleotides read TGTGCCGGAGGGACTATCGACGGCAATGAGCAGTTCTTC.